This TCR beta chain is drawn from a study of blood T cell repertoires in COVID-19 (dated by TCRdb to the early 2020s). A note on the overall study: Samples covering the acute and convalescent phases of COVID-19 were provided by collaborators in the United States, Italy and Spain. Deeply sampled blood TCRbeta repertoires from subjects exposed to, actively infected with, or recovered from COVID-19 were included in the dataset. The repertoires were released in a freely available public database meant as a resource for research on the immune response to SARS-CoV-2. The prospective study material was composed of cDNA or gDNA derived from T cells, B-cell-depleted T cells, or PBMCs. A de-identified subject ID, COVID-19 status, age in years and sex were almost always included in the sample metadata. Where available, HLA class I and class II types were obtained from metadata supplied by the sample provider rather than from assay-based typing. The samples were drawn from the first 160 participants of the ongoing ImmuneRACE study and from 1,254 subjects provided by 6 global collaborators.

One collaborating source in Seattle enrolled patients while the patients were actively infected and followed the patients over time throughout the course of disease. Each collaborating institution followed its own protocols to collect whole blood in K2EDTA tubes. For TCRbeta analysis, collaborators shipped samples as frozen whole blood, isolated PBMCs, or DNA extracted from either of those sample types. Here is what the overall study found, with its caveats: Clinical and demographic metadata were provided uncurated, with the amount varying by source and participant.

TCRbeta CDR3 regions were amplified from genomic DNA by means of the immunoSEQ Assay, a bias-controlled multiplex PCR. The paper's data handling went like this. The number of nucleated cells in each sample was estimated from the amplification of reference gene primers within the assay. To quantify the absolute abundance of each unique TCRbeta CDR3 rearrangement, sequence reads were collapsed and filtered. For each sample, productive Simpson clonality was calculated as the square root of Simpson's diversity index across productive rearrangements. TCRdb holds this immuneACCESS table with in-frame rearrangements only. Some clones are missing; in checked studies, unresolved V genes explain under half, and the rest has no known cause. For V, J and clone size, that table is used; D and trimming come from the DNA. The sample table contains approximately 230,000 clones; only one count was recorded for 88% of them. The ten largest clonotypes hold about 6.7% of the sample.

Of note for this clone: What antigen it recognizes has not been identified. There are no base qualities to consult, and no much larger clone falls within one base.

For this chain, trimming is 10 bases at the V end and 1 base at the J end, and the number of junction bases without a gene match is 6. From cysteine to phenylalanine, the CDR3 is 13 amino acids long. Only the CDR3 DNA is retained, 39 bases long and in frame from the first base. The germline V gene supplies CDR1 MDHEN and CDR2 SYDVKM. This sequence originates from a woman aged 25 to 39 with COVID-19, enrolled during active disease. Recombination connected TRBV28 to TRBJ2-7; 8 junctional bases match TRBD2. The sequencing sample was made of peripheral blood. The DNA sequence reads TGTGCCACCGGGACTAGGGGATCCTACGAGCAGTACTTC. It specifies CATGTRGSYEQYF.